What follows are 27 T cell receptor beta chains derived from one specimen sequenced in a study of blood T cells in healthy people across ages. Sample-barcoded 5' priming and a J-beta primer mix drove a second PCR of 7 to 11 cycles. TCRdb independently ran MiXCR on the 5' RACE reads; one entry per CDR3 protein. The data contain 550,000 to 750,000 distinct CDR3 sequences, approximately 21% of them singletons. The sample taken for sequencing was blood. These receptors were collected from a man between 65 and 79 years old in good health.

This clonotype was counted a single time. At one boundary the junction diverges from the germline segment, which might be a read error. The V gene is TRBV2, the J gene TRBJ1-4; perhaps TRBD1 as D (5 bases). In germline, CDR1 is SNHLY, CDR2 FYNNEI. The CDR3 spans 15 residues. CDR3 protein: CVSSGDASHGEKLFF. Here the CDR3 DNA reads TGTGTCAGCAGTGGGGACGCATCCCATGGTGAAAAACTGTTTTTT.

V usage is TRBV6-2 or TRBV6-3 and J usage is TRBJ2-5; 15 bases align to TRBD2. The assigned J gene may be wrong: the sequence end matches TRBJ2-1 better. Per germline, CDR1 MNHEY and CDR2 SVGEGT. The CDR3 sequence is 14 residues long. The CDR3 bases are TGTGCCAGCCTCGAGGGACTAGCGGGAGGTCGTCAGTTCTTC. This translates into CASLEGLAGGRQFF.

The chain recombines TRBV20-1 with TRBJ2-1; perhaps D is TRBD1 or TRBD2 (6 bases each). Germline V gene sequence: CDR1 DFQATT, CDR2 SNEGSKA (reference sequence). This CDR3 is 17 amino acids long. With 3 bases removed from V and 0 bases from J, the gap between germline ends came to 18 bases. DNA of the CDR3: TGCAGTGCTAGGAACCCTAGAGGGGGGAGCTCCTACAATGAGCAGTTCTTC. It specifies CSARNPRGGSSYNEQFF.

Comments on this clonotype: At one end, the junction sequence differs from germline, possibly due to a read error. This chain connects TRBV7-2 to TRBJ2-7; TRBD2 might be the D (5 bases). CDR1 SGHTA and CDR2 FQGNSA come from the germline V gene. There are 13 residues in the CDR3. For the CDR3, the DNA is TGTGCCAGCGGCTTGGAGGAAAGCTACGAGCAGTACTTC. Its protein product is CASGLEESYEQYF.

This clonotype was counted a few times. The chain employs TRBV5-1 and TRBJ1-2, with 8 positions matching TRBD1. Unmatched junction bases numbered 5, after V lost 1 base and J lost 3 bases. The CDR3 runs 15 residues. The germline gives CDR1 SGHRS, CDR2 YFSETQ. The CDR3 bases are TGCGCCAGCAGCTTGTATGGGACAGGCGACTATGGCTACACCTTC. It encodes CASSLYGTGDYGYTF. The whole variable domain, remainder taken from reference TRBV5-1 and TRBJ1-2, is KAGVTQTPRYLIKTRGQQVTLSCSPISGHRSVSWYQQTPGQGLQFLFEYFSETQRNKGNFPGRFSGRQFSNSRSEMNVSTLELGDSALYLCASSLYGTGDYGYTFGSGTRLTVV.

The chain combines TRBV20-1 with TRBJ2-7, with TRBD2 identical over 8 bases. Matching the DNA end better, TRBJ2-1 makes the J call doubtful. The CDR3 length is 16 residues. Looked up from germline, CDR1 is DFQATT and CDR2 is SNEGSKA (reference sequence). The CDR3, as DNA: TGCAGTGCTAGAGATAGTACGCGGGAGGTCTACAATGAGCAGTTCTTC. As protein: CSARDSTREVYNEQFF.

This clonotype showed up many times. This sequence joins TRBV29-1 and TRBJ2-2, with 7 bases matching TRBD2. The CDR3 is made up of 15 amino acids. The V and J ends lost 1 base and 4 bases, in that order; junction bases with no gene match: 6. CDR1 and CDR2 from the germline V gene are SQVTM and ANQGSEA. In DNA form, the CDR3 reads TGCAGCGTTGAAGGGGGAGGGGTAGTCACCGGGGAGCTGTTTTTT. Amino acid sequence: CSVEGGGVVTGELFF.

Details on this clonotype: In this CDR3 the conserved last residue, phenylalanine or tryptophan, is missing, so a read error is likely. The chain uses TRBV5-1 and TRBJ2-5; D might be TRBD2 (5 bases). The J call may be wrong; the DNA end is better matched by TRBJ2-1. Germline V CDR1 and CDR2: SGHRS, YFSETQ. The CDR3 totals 15 residues. The CDR3 bases are TGCGCCAGCAGTAATGAGGGAAACCCCTACAATGAGCAGTTCCTC. This encodes CASSNEGNPYNEQFL.

This clonotype was seen only a few times. The rearrangement links TRBV24-1 to TRBJ2-5; either TRBD1 or TRBD2 may fit D (5 bases each). The end of the DNA aligns better with TRBJ2-7, so the J call may be wrong. The length of the CDR3 is 14 residues. Germline loops: CDR1 KGHDR, CDR2 SFDVKD. CDR3 coding DNA: TGTGCCACCAGGCAGGGACCCAATCTCTACGAGCAGTACTTC. Translation: CATRQGPNLYEQYF.

This clonotype has only a few counts. V and J are TRBV12-3 or TRBV12-4 and TRBJ2-7, with a tentative D call TRBD1 (7 bases). This CDR3 region has 15 residues. V was cut by 4 bases and J by 7 bases, with 20 bases left in between. CDR3: CASSSPTGRHREQYF. The DNA of the CDR3 is TGTGCCAGCAGTTCCCCGACAGGGAGGCATCGGGAGCAGTACTTC.

Only a few counts were recorded for this clonotype. The chain joins TRBV5-1 to TRBJ1-4; TRBD1 is a possible D gene (5 bases). Germline-derived CDR1 and CDR2 are SGHRS and YFSETQ. V gave up 4 bases and J gave up 5 bases, with 12 bases separating them. The CDR3 is 14 residues long. The CDR3 DNA follows: TGCGCCAGCAGCCCCACGACAGAAAATGAAAAACTGTTTTTT. It specifies CASSPTTENEKLFF.

This clonotype was counted between two and nine times. The chain links TRBV4-3 to TRBJ2-5, with D uncertain. CDR1 is LGHNA, CDR2 YSLEER, per germline. V lost 4 bases and J lost 0, with 9 bases in between. The CDR3 runs to 14 residues. The CDR3 DNA reads as TGCGCCAGCAGCCGCGACTTGTACCAAGAGACCCAGTACTTC. Translated, it gives CASSRDLYQETQYF.

This chain joins TRBV5-1 and TRBJ2-1; 7 bases agree with TRBD1. Trimming removed 6 bases from V and 2 bases from J; junction bases left unmatched: 2. The CDR3 length is 13 residues. Germline loops: CDR1 SGHRS, CDR2 YFSETQ. CDR3 sequence: CASKTGTYNEQFF. The CDR3 DNA is TGCGCCAGCAAGACAGGGACCTACAATGAGCAGTTCTTC. Drawing the rest from reference TRBV5-1 and TRBJ2-1, the complete variable domain is KAGVTQTPRYLIKTRGQQVTLSCSPISGHRSVSWYQQTPGQGLQFLFEYFSETQRNKGNFPGRFSGRQFSNSRSEMNVSTLELGDSALYLCASKTGTYNEQFFGPGTRLTVL.

Only a few counts were recorded for this clonotype. Here the CDR3 reads CVTWGGNQPQHF. The DNA of the CDR3 is TGTGTCACCTGGGGGGGCAATCAGCCCCAGCATTTT. The chain recombines TRBV28 with TRBJ1-5, with D perhaps matching TRBD1 (5 bases). CDR1 MDHEN and CDR2 SYDVKM come from the germline V gene. The CDR3 consists of 12 residues. Together with reference TRBV28 and TRBJ1-5, the CDR3 gives the full variable domain: DVKVTQSSRYLVKRTGEKVFLECVQDMDHENMFWYRQDPGLGLRLIYFSYDVKMKEKGDIPEGYSVSREKKERFSLILESASTNQTSMYLCVTWGGNQPQHFGDGTRLSIL.

This clonotype was observed many times. The CDR3 here is CASSVATGELFF. The CDR3 bases are TGTGCCAGCAGCGTAGCCACCGGGGAGCTGTTTTTT. The chain employs TRBV9 and TRBJ2-2; D not certain. Trimming removed 0 bases at V and 4 bases at J, with 1 base between. The length of the CDR3 is 12 residues. CDR1 and CDR2 from the germline V gene are SGDLS and YYNGEE.

This clonotype showed up just a few times. This sequence joins TRBV19 and TRBJ2-5, with D possibly matching TRBD2 (7 bases). Germline CDR1 reads LNHDA; CDR2 reads SQIVND (reference sequence). The CDR3 contains 14 residues. V was pared by 6 bases and J by 5 bases, with 16 bases between. The CDR3, as DNA: TGTGCCAGTAGCATGGGGGGGGCGTCCGAGACCCAGTACTTC. Protein product: CASSMGGASETQYF.

V and J are TRBV29-1 and TRBJ2-1; D is possibly TRBD1 (6 bases). V lost 6 bases to trimming and J lost 4 bases, with 16 bases between them. Germline CDR1 is SQVTM and CDR2 is ANQGSEA. This CDR3 is built from 14 residues. The CDR3 region has the DNA TGCAGCGTCGATCGCCGGGACACTTACAATGAGCAGTTCTTC. Protein: CSVDRRDTYNEQFF.

Only a few counts were recorded for this clonotype. The CDR3 sequence: CASSSPRERRTYEQYF. DNA for the CDR3: TGTGCCAGCAGCTCCCCACGTGAGCGGAGAACCTACGAGCAGTACTTC. This chain uses TRBV28 with TRBJ2-5; perhaps TRBD2 as D (5 bases). The DNA end lines up better with TRBJ2-7; the J call may be wrong. The CDR3 runs to 16 residues. CDR1 and CDR2 from the germline V gene are MDHEN and SYDVKM.

Concerning this clonotype itself: At one end the junction does not follow the germline gene, possibly because of a read error. This chain links TRBV6-2 or TRBV6-3 with TRBJ1-1; a weak D match, TRBD1 (5 bases). Germline V lookup: CDR1 MNHEY, CDR2 SVGEGT. The CDR3 is made up of 15 amino acids. For the CDR3, the DNA is TGTGCCAGCGGTTACTCTCGGCAGGGAAACACTGAAGCTTTCTTT. This gives the protein CASGYSRQGNTEAFF.

The chain couples TRBV6-5 to TRBJ1-1, with a possible D match to TRBD1 (6 bases). CDR3 size: 13 residues. Between the trimmed V and J ends, which lost 6 bases and 7 bases, there was a span of 15 bases. Germline V CDR1 and CDR2: MNHEY, SVGAGI. This CDR3 is CASSRDRRGEAFF. The CDR3 region has the DNA TGTGCCAGCAGCCGTGACAGGCGGGGTGAAGCTTTCTTT.

The chain is built from TRBV20-1 and TRBJ2-5; D assignment may be TRBD1 or TRBD2 (7 bases each). Gene TRBJ2-1 matches the end of the DNA better, so the J call may be wrong. The CDR3 runs 15 residues. Germline values: CDR1 DFQATT, CDR2 SNEGSKA (reference sequence). The CDR3 DNA follows: TGCAGTGCTAGAGATAATCCCAGGGGGGGTGGTGAGCAGTTCTTC. This gives the protein CSARDNPRGGGEQFF.

This chain's CDR3 is CSARGDPSGRASEQFF. The CDR3 DNA sequence: TGCAGTGCTAGAGGGGATCCTAGCGGGAGGGCGTCTGAGCAGTTCTTC. The V and J genes are TRBV20-1 and TRBJ2-5; 12 bases fit TRBD2. The J call may be wrong; the DNA end is better matched by TRBJ2-1. This CDR3 is built from 16 residues. Germline loops: CDR1 DFQATT, CDR2 SNEGSKA (reference sequence).

This clonotype showed up many times. The V gene is TRBV7-2, the J gene TRBJ2-7; no firm D call. Trimming shortened V by 1 base and J by 12 bases, and 10 bases separated the two germline ends. The length of the CDR3 is 11 residues. Germline V gives CDR1 SGHTA, CDR2 FQGNSA. CDR3 in DNA: TGTGCCAGCAGCTTAGATCACTTTTGGTACTTC. Translated: CASSLDHFWYF.

This clonotype was seen more than once but under ten times. This rearrangement joins TRBV29-1 to TRBJ2-5; D possibly corresponds to TRBD2 (5 bases). This CDR3 has 12 residues. Trimming removed 6 bases at V and 5 bases at J, with 13 bases between. Germline loops: CDR1 SQVTM, CDR2 ANQGSEA. The CDR3: CSVYLRAETQYF. CDR3 nucleotides: TGCAGCGTGTATCTGAGGGCGGAGACCCAGTACTTC.

The chain is built from TRBV2 and TRBJ2-3; TRBD2 is a possible D gene (6 bases). Between the trimmed V and J ends, which lost 6 bases and 4 bases, there was a span of 11 bases. CDR3 length: 13 residues. The V gene's germline CDR1 is SNHLY and CDR2 FYNNEI. The CDR3 protein is CASRPSESDTQYF. In DNA form, the CDR3 reads TGTGCCAGCAGGCCTAGCGAGTCAGATACGCAGTATTTT.

V usage is TRBV9 and J usage is TRBJ2-3, with a possible D match to TRBD2 (6 bases). The germline CDR1 and CDR2 sequences are SGDLS and YYNGEE. Trimming left V 0 bases short and J 2 bases short, with 16 bases between. The length of the CDR3 is 17 residues. The CDR3 DNA sequence: TGTGCCAGCAGCGTAGAGGGTAGCGGTATCCCCACAGATACGCAGTATTTT. This gives the protein CASSVEGSGIPTDTQYF. The complete variable domain, with remaining parts taken from reference TRBV9 and TRBJ2-3, reads DSGVTQTPKHLITATGQRVTLRCSPRSGDLSVYWYQQSLDQGLQFLIQYYNGEERAKGNILERFSAQQFPDLHSELNLSSLELGDSALYFCASSVEGSGIPTDTQYFGPGTRLTVL.

In this sample, this clonotype turned up a few times. The genes are TRBV5-1 and TRBJ2-3; D is possibly TRBD2 (6 bases). Trimming removed 5 bases at V and 1 base at J, with 11 bases between. CDR1 SGHRS and CDR2 YFSETQ come from the germline V gene. The CDR3 consists of 14 residues. CDR3 DNA sequence: TGCGCCAGCAGGTTTATAGCGGGCACAGATACGCAGTATTTT. It yields the protein CASRFIAGTDTQYF. The full variable domain, completed using reference TRBV5-1 and TRBJ2-3, is KAGVTQTPRYLIKTRGQQVTLSCSPISGHRSVSWYQQTPGQGLQFLFEYFSETQRNKGNFPGRFSGRQFSNSRSEMNVSTLELGDSALYLCASRFIAGTDTQYFGPGTRLTVL.